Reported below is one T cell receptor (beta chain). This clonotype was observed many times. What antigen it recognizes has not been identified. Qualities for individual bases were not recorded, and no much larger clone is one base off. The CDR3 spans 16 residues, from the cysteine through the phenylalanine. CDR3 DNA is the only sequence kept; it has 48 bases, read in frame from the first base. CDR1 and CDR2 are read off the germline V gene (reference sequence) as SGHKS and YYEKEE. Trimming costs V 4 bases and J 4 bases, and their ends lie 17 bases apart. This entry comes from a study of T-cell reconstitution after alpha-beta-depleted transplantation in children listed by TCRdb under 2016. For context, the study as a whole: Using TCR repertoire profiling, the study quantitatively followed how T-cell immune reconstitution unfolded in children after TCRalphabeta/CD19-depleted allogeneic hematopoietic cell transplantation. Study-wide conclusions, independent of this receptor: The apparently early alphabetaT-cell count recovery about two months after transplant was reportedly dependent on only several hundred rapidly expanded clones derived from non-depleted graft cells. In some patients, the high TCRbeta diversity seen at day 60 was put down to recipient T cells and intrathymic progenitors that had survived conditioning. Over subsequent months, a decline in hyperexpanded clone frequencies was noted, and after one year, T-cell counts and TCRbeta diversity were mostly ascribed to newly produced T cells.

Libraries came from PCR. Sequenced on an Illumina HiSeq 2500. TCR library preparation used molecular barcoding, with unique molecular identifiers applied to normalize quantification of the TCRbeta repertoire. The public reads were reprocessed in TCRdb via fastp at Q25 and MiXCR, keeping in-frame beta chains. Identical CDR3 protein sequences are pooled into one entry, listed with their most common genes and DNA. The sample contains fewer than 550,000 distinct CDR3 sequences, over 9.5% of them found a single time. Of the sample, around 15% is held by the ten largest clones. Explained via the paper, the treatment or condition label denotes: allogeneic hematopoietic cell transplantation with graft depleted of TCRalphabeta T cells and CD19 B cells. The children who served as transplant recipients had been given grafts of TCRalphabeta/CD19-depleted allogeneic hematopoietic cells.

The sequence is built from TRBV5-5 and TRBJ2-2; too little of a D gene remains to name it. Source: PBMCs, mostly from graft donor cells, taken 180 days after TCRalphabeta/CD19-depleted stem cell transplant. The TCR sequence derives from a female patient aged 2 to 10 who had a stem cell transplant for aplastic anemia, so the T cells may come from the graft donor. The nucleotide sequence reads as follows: TGTGCCAGCAGCCCCTCCTTAAACATCCCCACCGGGGAGCTGTTTTTT. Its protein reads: CASSPSLNIPTGELFF.